This TCR beta chain emerged from a study of T-cell memory formation after mild COVID-19. There are 13 residues in the CDR3. From germline, CDR1 is DFQATT and CDR2 SNEGSKA (reference sequence). The V end was cut by 4 bases, the J end by 1 base, with 8 bases between. TCRdb itself ran the 5' RACE reads through MiXCR, one entry per CDR3 protein. The sample contains about 440,000 distinct CDR3 sequences, about 19% of which appear only once. The chain is built from TRBV20-1 and TRBJ1-5; D remains unclear. The TCR sequence derives from an adult woman who had mild COVID-19 (a few samples of this study predate the infection). Cell type and time point are not known. Sequencing was done on a sample of PBMCs or a T cell subset sorted from them (not recorded which). The CDR3 reads CSAISTSNQPQHF. For the CDR3, the DNA is TGCAGTGCTATCTCGACGAGCAATCAGCCCCAGCATTTT.